These T cell receptor beta chains were read from a single sample in a study of blood T cell repertoires in COVID-19. TCRdb keeps only in-frame clones here, not all; method: immunoSEQ multiplex PCR. Of around 300,000 clones in the sample, more than 75% are singletons; the top ten hold under 5%. The sample consisted of peripheral blood. Every receptor here comes from a woman aged 50 to 60 with active or convalescent COVID-19. Both conserved end residues are part of each CDR3. D genes are given only for firm matches. Size is stated for part of the rows, as once, few or many counts, or as a class when the clone is expanded.

TRBV27	few	TRBJ1-1	14	-	CASSQGLADTEAFF	TGTGCCAGCTCACAGGGTTTGGCGGATACTGAAGCTTTCTTT
TRBV3-1/TRBV3-2	-	TRBJ2-3	15	TRBD2	CATSLAGGAGDTQYF	TGTGCCACCAGCCTCGCGGGGGGCGCAGGTGATACGCAGTATTTT
TRBV24-1	-	TRBJ2-6	16	-	CATSDSPVSGANVLTF	TGTGCCACCAGTGATTCCCCGGTCTCTGGGGCCAACGTCCTGACTTTC
TRBV15	-	TRBJ1-2	13	TRBD1	CATSGQGDGGYTF	TGTGCCACCAGCGGACAGGGGGATGGTGGCTACACCTTC
TRBV3-1/TRBV3-2	few	TRBJ1-2	14	-	CASAVVGAVYGYTF	TGTGCCAGCGCAGTTGTGGGAGCAGTCTATGGCTACACCTTC
TRBV9	-	TRBJ1-6	16	-	CASSVADSSYNSPLHF	TGTGCCAGCAGCGTAGCGGACAGCTCCTATAATTCACCCCTCCACTTT
TRBV19	-	TRBJ1-1	14	-	CASSIVSLYTEAFF	TGTGCCAGTAGTATAGTGAGCCTTTACACTGAAGCTTTCTTT
TRBV30	-	TRBJ2-3	14	TRBD2	CAWALAGVSDTQYF	TGTGCCTGGGCCCTAGCGGGAGTTTCAGATACGCAGTATTTT
TRBV10-3	-	TRBJ1-2	13	TRBD1	CAISEDRDYGYTF	TGTGCCATCAGTGAGGACAGGGACTATGGCTACACCTTC
TRBV19	-	TRBJ1-1	18	-	CASSIVTGKEGSATEAFF	TGTGCCAGTAGTATTGTCACAGGGAAAGAGGGGAGTGCCACTGAAGCTTTCTTT
TRBV2	-	TRBJ2-6	15	TRBD1	CASRPDRVGANVLTF	TGTGCCAGCAGACCTGACAGGGTTGGGGCCAACGTCCTGACTTTC
TRBV28	-	TRBJ1-4	15	TRBD1	CASSSSTGGLEKLFF	TGTGCCAGCAGTTCCTCGACAGGGGGCCTTGAAAAACTGTTTTTT
TRBV7-3	-	TRBJ2-2	16	-	CASSLIYSGDTGELFF	TGTGCCAGCAGCTTAATTTATAGCGGAGACACCGGGGAGCTGTTTTTT
TRBV7-9	-	TRBJ1-1	14	-	CASSPLAGITEAFF	TGTGCCAGCAGCCCGCTAGCGGGTATTACTGAAGCTTTCTTT
TRBV30	-	TRBJ2-1	15	TRBD2	CAWSGSREGGNEQFF	TGTGCCTGGAGTGGGTCCAGGGAGGGAGGCAATGAGCAGTTCTTC
TRBV7-2	few	TRBJ2-5	16	TRBD1	CASSSGDRWYQETQYF	TGTGCCAGCAGCTCAGGGGACAGGTGGTACCAAGAGACCCAGTACTTC
TRBV28	-	TRBJ1-4	14	-	CASTLKQPNEKLFF	TGTGCCAGCACCTTGAAACAGCCTAATGAAAAACTGTTTTTT
TRBV7-9	-	TRBJ2-1	17	TRBD2	CASSLRAGGGQYNEQFF	TGTGCCAGCAGCTTACGAGCGGGAGGGGGCCAGTACAATGAGCAGTTCTTC
TRBV27	once	TRBJ1-5	12	-	CASSSNRQPQHF	TGTGCCAGCAGTTCCAACAGGCAGCCCCAGCATTTT
TRBV6-5	-	TRBJ1-1	14	-	CASSIVPLITEAFF	TGTGCCAGCAGTATAGTCCCCCTCATCACTGAAGCTTTCTTT
TRBV30	-	TRBJ1-1	14	TRBD1	CAWSRTGKFAEAFF	TGTGCCTGGAGCCGGACAGGGAAGTTTGCTGAAGCTTTCTTT
TRBV10-2	-	TRBJ1-1	14	-	CASSVGGANTEAFF	TGCGCCAGCAGTGTAGGGGGGGCGAACACTGAAGCTTTCTTT
TRBV6-6	-	TRBJ2-2	17	-	CASSPPGSRLNTGELFF	TGTGCCAGCAGTCCCCCCGGGTCTAGGCTTAACACCGGGGAGCTGTTTTTT
TRBV10-3	-	TRBJ2-3	16	-	CAISESWQGSTDTQYF	TGTGCCATCAGTGAGTCGTGGCAGGGCTCCACAGATACGCAGTATTTT
TRBV7-9	-	TRBJ1-1	14	-	CASSLTPPDTEAFF	TGTGCCAGCAGCTTAACCCCCCCGGACACTGAAGCTTTCTTT
TRBV19	-	TRBJ2-7	14	TRBD1	CASRKGQGSYEQYF	TGTGCCAGTAGAAAGGGACAGGGTAGTTACGAGCAGTACTTC
TRBV3-1/TRBV3-2	-	TRBJ2-3	15	-	CASSQVTGNTDTQYF	TGTGCCAGCAGCCAAGTCACAGGGAACACAGATACGCAGTATTTT
TRBV4-3	-	TRBJ1-5	14	-	CASSQDRFYQPQHF	TGCGCCAGCAGCCAAGACAGATTTTATCAGCCCCAGCATTTT
TRBV7-2	once	TRBJ2-2	16	TRBD1	CASSQQGPVTTGELFF	TGTGCCAGCAGCCAACAGGGGCCTGTCACAACCGGGGAGCTGTTTTTT
TRBV18	-	TRBJ1-2	14	TRBD1	CASSRSTQGNGYTF	TGTGCCAGCTCTAGGTCAACACAGGGGAATGGCTACACCTTC
TRBV10-1	-	TRBJ1-2	15	-	CARLTLYQVRYGYTF	TGCGCCAGACTTACCCTTTACCAAGTTCGCTATGGCTACACCTTC
TRBV7-8	-	TRBJ2-5	14	TRBD1	CASSNTGGPETQYF	TGTGCCAGCAGCAACACAGGGGGCCCAGAGACCCAGTACTTC
TRBV27	-	TRBJ1-5	12	-	CASKSGFEPQHF	TGTGCCAGCAAATCAGGTTTCGAGCCCCAGCATTTT
TRBV27	-	TRBJ1-2	13	-	CASRNLTGYGYTF	TGTGCCAGCAGAAACTTAACAGGTTATGGCTACACCTTC
TRBV18	-	TRBJ2-3	14	-	CASSPPGGTDTQYF	TGTGCCAGCTCACCACCGGGGGGAACAGATACGCAGTATTTT
TRBV25-1	-	TRBJ1-6	15	-	CASSASGFRGSPLHF	TGTGCCAGCAGTGCCTCAGGGTTCAGGGGTTCACCCCTCCACTTT
TRBV7-2	few	TRBJ2-1	16	TRBD2	CASSPSGTSGYNEQFF	TGTGCCAGCAGCCCATCCGGGACTAGCGGGTACAATGAGCAGTTCTTC
TRBV4-1	-	TRBJ1-1	15	-	CASSPGGGLNTEAFF	TGCGCCAGCAGCCCCGGGGGTGGCTTGAACACTGAAGCTTTCTTT
TRBV29-1	-	TRBJ2-3	14	-	CSVGVAASTDTQYF	TGCAGCGTTGGAGTAGCGGCTAGCACAGATACGCAGTATTTT
TRBV2	-	TRBJ2-5	15	TRBD1	CASSSSTGTGETQYF	TGTGCCAGCAGTTCGTCGACCGGGACAGGAGAGACCCAGTACTTC
TRBV7-9	once	TRBJ1-4	14	TRBD1	CASSLREQGGKLFF	TGTGCCAGCAGCTTAAGGGAACAGGGGGGAAAACTGTTTTTT
TRBV5-1	-	TRBJ2-1	16	TRBD2	CASSLRPGLAGNEQFF	TGCGCCAGCAGCTTGCGACCGGGACTAGCGGGGAATGAGCAGTTCTTC
TRBV11-2	-	TRBJ2-7	12	-	CASSFSRDEQYF	TGTGCCAGCAGCTTCTCCAGGGACGAGCAGTACTTC
TRBV7-3	-	TRBJ2-1	13	TRBD2	CASSWGLAYEQFF	TGTGCCAGCAGCTGGGGACTAGCTTACGAGCAGTTCTTC
TRBV4-3	-	TRBJ2-3	15	TRBD2	CASSQDNLAGDTQYF	TGCGCCAGCAGCCAAGATAACCTAGCGGGAGATACGCAGTATTTT
TRBV6-1	-	TRBJ1-3	18	TRBD1	CASSEVQTGPYSGNTIYF	TGTGCCAGCAGTGAAGTTCAGACAGGGCCCTACTCTGGAAACACCATATATTTT
TRBV28	-	TRBJ2-4	15	TRBD2	CASSSAGEAKNIQYF	TGTGCCAGCAGTTCAGCGGGAGAAGCCAAAAACATTCAGTACTTC
TRBV2	-	TRBJ2-7	14	TRBD2	CASTSGRVRVEQYF	TGTGCCAGCACTAGCGGGAGGGTTAGGGTCGAGCAGTACTTC